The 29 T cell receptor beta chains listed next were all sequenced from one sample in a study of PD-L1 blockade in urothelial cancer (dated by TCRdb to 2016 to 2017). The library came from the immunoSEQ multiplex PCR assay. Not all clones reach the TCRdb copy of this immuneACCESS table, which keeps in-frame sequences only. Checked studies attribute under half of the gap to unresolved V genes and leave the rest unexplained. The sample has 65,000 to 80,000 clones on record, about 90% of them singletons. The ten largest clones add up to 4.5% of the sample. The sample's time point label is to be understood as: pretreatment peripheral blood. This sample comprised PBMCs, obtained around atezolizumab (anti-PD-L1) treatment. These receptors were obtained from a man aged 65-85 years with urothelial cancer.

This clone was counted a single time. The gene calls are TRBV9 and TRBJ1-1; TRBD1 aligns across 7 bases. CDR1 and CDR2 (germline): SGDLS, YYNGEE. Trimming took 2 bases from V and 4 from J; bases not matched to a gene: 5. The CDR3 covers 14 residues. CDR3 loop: CASSVDRDSTEAFF. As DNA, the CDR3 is TGTGCCAGCAGCGTCGACAGGGATAGCACTGAAGCTTTCTTT.

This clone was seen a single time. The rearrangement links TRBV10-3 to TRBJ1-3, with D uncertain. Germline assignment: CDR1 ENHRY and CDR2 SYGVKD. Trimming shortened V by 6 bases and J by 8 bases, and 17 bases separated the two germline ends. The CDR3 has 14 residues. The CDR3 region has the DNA TGTGCCATCAGGGTATCAGGCCCGGAGGACACCATATATTTT. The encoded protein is CAIRVSGPEDTIYF.

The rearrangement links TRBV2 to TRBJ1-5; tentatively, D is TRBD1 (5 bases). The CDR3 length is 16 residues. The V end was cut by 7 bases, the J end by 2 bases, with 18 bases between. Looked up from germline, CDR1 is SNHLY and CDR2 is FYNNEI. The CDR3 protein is CASKGRVRVGNQPQHF. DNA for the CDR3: TGTGCCAGCAAAGGCAGGGTCCGGGTGGGCAATCAGCCCCAGCATTTT. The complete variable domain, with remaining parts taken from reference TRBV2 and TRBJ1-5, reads EPEVTQTPSHQVTQMGQEVILRCVPISNHLYFYWYRQILGQKVEFLVSFYNNEISEKSEIFDDQFSVERPDGSNFTLKIRSTKLEDSAMYFCASKGRVRVGNQPQHFGDGTRLSIL.

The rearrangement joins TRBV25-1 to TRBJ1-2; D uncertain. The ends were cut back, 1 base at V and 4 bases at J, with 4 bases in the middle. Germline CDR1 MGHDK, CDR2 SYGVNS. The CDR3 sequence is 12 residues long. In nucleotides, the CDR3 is TGTGCCAGCAGTGAATCGGTCTATGGCTACACCTTC. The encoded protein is CASSESVYGYTF.

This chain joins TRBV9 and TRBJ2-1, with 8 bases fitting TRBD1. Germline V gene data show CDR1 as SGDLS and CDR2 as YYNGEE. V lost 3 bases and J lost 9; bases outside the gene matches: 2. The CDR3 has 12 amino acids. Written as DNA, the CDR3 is TGTGCCAGCAGCGGAACAGGGGGTGAGCAGTTCTTC. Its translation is CASSGTGGEQFF.

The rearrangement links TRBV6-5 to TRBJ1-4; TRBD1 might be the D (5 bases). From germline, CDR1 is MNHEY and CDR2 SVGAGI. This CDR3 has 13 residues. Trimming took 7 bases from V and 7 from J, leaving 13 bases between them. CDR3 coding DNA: TGTGCCAGCATAACCGGGGGGTTTGAAAAACTGTTTTTT. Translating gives CASITGGFEKLFF.

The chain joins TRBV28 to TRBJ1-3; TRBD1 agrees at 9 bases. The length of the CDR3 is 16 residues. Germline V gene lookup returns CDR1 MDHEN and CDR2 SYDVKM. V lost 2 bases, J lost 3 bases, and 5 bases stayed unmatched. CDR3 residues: CASSLDRGSFGNTIYF. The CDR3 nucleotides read TGTGCCAGCAGTTTAGACAGGGGGAGCTTTGGAAACACCATATATTTT.

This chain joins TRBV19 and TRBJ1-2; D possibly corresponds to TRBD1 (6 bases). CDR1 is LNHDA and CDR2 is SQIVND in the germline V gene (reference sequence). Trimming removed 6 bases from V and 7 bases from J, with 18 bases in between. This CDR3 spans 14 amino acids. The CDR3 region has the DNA TGTGCCAGTAGCCCAGGACAGACCAGACGTGGCTACACCTTC. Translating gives CASSPGQTRRGYTF.

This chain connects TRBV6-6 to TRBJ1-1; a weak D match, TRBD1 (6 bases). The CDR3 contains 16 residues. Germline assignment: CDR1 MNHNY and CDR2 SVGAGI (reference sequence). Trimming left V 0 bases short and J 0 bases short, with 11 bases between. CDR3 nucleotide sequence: TGTGCCAGCAGTTACTCGGTCGGACAGATGAACACTGAAGCTTTCTTT. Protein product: CASSYSVGQMNTEAFF.

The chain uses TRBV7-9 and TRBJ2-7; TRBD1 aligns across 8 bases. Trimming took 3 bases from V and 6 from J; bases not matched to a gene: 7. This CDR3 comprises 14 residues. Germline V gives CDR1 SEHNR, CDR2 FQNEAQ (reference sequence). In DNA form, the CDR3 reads TGTGCCAGCAGCTTTCAGGGGGCGTTTGTCGAGCAGTACTTC. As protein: CASSFQGAFVEQYF. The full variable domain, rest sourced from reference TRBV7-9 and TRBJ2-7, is DTGVSQNPRHKITKRGQNVTFRCDPISEHNRLYWYRQTLGQGPEFLTYFQNEAQLEKSRLLSDRFSAERPKGSFSTLEIQRTEQGDSAMYLCASSFQGAFVEQYFGPGTRLTVT.

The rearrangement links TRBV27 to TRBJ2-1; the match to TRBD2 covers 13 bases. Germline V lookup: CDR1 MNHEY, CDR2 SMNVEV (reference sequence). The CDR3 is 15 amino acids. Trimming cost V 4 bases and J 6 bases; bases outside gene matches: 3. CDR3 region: CASSSRTSGSNEQFF. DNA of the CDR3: TGTGCCAGCAGTTCTAGGACTAGCGGGAGCAATGAGCAGTTCTTC.

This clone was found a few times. The CDR3 DNA reads TGTGCCAGCAGCTCCTCAGACAGATCCACTGAAGCTTTCTTT. This sequence encodes CASSSSDRSTEAFF. This sequence joins TRBV7-9 and TRBJ1-1, with D perhaps matching TRBD1 (5 bases). The CDR3 totals 14 residues. The V end lost 4 bases, the J end lost 4 bases, and 13 bases lay between the germline ends. From germline, CDR1 is SEHNR and CDR2 FQNEAQ (reference sequence).

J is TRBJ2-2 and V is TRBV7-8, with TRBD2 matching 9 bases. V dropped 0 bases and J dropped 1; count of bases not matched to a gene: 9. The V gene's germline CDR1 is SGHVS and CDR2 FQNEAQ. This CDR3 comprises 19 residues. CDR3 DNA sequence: TGTGCCAGCAGCTTAGCGCTCGGTAGCGGGAGTGAGAACACCGGGGAGCTGTTTTTT. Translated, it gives CASSLALGSGSENTGELFF.

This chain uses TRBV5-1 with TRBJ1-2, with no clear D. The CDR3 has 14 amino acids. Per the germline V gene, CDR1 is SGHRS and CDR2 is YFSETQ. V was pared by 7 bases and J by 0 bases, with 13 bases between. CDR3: CASSNGSSNYGYTF. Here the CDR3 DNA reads TGCGCCAGCTCGAACGGGTCTTCTAACTATGGCTACACCTTC.

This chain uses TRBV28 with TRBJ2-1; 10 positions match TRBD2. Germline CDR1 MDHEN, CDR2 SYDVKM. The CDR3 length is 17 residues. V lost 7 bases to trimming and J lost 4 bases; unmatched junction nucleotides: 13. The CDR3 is CASTSPRLAGGYNEQFF. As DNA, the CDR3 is TGTGCCAGCACCTCACCTAGACTAGCGGGTGGGTACAATGAGCAGTTCTTC.

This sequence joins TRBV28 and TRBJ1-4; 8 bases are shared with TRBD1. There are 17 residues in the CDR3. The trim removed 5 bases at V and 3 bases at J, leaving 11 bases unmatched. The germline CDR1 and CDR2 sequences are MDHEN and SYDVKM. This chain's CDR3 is CASSPAGGALANEKLFF. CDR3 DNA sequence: TGTGCCAGCAGTCCCGCAGGGGGCGCTTTGGCTAATGAAAAACTGTTTTTT.

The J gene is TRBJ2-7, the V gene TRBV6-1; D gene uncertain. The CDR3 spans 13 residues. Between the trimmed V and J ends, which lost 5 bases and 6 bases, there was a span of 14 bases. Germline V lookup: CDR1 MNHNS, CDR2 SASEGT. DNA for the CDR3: TGTGCCAGCAGTTTGACACTCCCCCTCGAGCAGTACTTC. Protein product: CASSLTLPLEQYF.

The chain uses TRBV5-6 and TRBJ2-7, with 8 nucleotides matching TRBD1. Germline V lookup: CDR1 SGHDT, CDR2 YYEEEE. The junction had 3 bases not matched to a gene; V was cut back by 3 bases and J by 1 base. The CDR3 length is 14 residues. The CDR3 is CASSSRTGSYEQYF. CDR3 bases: TGTGCCAGCAGCTCACGGACAGGGTCCTACGAGCAGTACTTC.

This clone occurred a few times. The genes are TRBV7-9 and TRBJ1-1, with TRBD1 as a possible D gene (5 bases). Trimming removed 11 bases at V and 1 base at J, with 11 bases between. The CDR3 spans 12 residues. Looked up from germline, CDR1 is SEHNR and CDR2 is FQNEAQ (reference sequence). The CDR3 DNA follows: TGTGCCTTACAGGTAGGGAACACTGAAGCTTTCTTT. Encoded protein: CALQVGNTEAFF.

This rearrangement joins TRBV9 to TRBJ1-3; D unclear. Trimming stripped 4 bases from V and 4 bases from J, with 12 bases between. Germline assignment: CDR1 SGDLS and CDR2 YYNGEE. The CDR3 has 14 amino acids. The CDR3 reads CASSLQPLGNTIYF. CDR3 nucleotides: TGTGCCAGCAGCTTACAGCCCCTCGGAAACACCATATATTTT.

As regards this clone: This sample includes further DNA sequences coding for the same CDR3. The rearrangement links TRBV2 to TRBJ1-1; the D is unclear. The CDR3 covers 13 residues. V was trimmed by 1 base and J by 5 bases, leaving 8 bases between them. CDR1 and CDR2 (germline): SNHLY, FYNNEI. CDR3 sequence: CASSEVRETEAFF. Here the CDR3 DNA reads TGTGCCAGCAGTGAAGTCCGGGAGACTGAAGCTTTCTTT. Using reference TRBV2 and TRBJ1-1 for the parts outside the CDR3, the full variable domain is EPEVTQTPSHQVTQMGQEVILRCVPISNHLYFYWYRQILGQKVEFLVSFYNNEISEKSEIFDDQFSVERPDGSNFTLKIRSTKLEDSAMYFCASSEVRETEAFFGQGTRLTVV.

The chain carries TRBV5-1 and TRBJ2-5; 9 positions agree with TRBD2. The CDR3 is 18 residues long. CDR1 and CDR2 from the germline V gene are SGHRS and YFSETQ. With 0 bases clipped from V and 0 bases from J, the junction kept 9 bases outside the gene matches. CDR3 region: CASSLAGTSFAYQETQYF. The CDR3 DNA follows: TGCGCCAGCAGCTTGGCCGGGACTAGCTTTGCGTACCAAGAGACCCAGTACTTC.

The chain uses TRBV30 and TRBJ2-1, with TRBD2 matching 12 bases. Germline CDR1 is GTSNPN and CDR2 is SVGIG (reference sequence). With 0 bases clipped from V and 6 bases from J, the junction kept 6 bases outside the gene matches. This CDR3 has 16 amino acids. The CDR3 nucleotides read TGTGCCTGGAGTGTTAAACTACTAGCGGGAGGCAATGAGCAGTTCTTC. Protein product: CAWSVKLLAGGNEQFF.

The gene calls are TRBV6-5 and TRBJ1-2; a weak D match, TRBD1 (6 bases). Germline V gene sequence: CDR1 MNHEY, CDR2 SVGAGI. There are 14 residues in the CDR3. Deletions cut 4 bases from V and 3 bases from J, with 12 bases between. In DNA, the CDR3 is TGTGCCAGCAGTTTAACAGGGTTAGACTATGGCTACACCTTC. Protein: CASSLTGLDYGYTF.

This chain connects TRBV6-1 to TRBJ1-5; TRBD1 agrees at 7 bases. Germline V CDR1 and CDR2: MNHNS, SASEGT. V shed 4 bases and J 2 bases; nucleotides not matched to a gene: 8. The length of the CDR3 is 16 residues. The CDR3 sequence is CASSGQGNVGNQPQHF. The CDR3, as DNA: TGTGCCAGCAGTGGACAGGGAAATGTGGGCAATCAGCCCCAGCATTTT.

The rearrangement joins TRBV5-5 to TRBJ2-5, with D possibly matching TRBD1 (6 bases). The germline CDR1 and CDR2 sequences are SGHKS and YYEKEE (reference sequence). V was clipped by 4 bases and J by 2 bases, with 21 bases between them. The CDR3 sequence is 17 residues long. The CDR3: CASSGASRTALQETQYF. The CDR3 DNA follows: TGTGCCAGCAGCGGAGCCTCTAGGACAGCGTTACAAGAGACCCAGTACTTC.

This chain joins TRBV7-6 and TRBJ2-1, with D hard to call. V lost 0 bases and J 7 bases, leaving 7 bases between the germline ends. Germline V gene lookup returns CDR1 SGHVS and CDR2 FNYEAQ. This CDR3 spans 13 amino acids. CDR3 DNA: TGTGCCAGCAGCTTAGCGCCCCTAAATGAGCAGTTCTTC. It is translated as CASSLAPLNEQFF.

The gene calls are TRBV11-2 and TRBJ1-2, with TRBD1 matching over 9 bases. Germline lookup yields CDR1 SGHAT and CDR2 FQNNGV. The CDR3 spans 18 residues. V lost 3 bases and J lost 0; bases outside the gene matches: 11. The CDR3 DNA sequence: TGTGCCAGCAGCTTTATCCCCGGGACAGGGACGACTAACTATGGCTACACCTTC. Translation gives CASSFIPGTGTTNYGYTF.

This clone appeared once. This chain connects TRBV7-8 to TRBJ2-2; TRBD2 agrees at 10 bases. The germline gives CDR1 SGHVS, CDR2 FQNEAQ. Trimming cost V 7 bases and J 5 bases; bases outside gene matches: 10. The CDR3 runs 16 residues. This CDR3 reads CASNLASGRGTGELFF. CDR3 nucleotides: TGTGCCAGCAATCTGGCTAGCGGGAGAGGGACCGGGGAGCTGTTTTTT.